The present T cell receptor beta chain was sequenced within a study of neoadjuvant nivolumab and ipilimumab in lung cancer. The junction had 2 bases not matched to a gene; V was cut back by 2 bases and J by 1 base. Germline loops: CDR1 SGHNT, CDR2 YYREEE (reference sequence). CDR3 length: 15 residues. Sequencing was performed with immunoSEQ multiplex PCR; in TCRdb, only in-frame clones are kept and a portion is missing. This table holds more than 25,000 clones, about three quarters found once. The starting material was tumor tissue, obtained after neoadjuvant nivolumab, alone or with ipilimumab, at or shortly before surgery. The receptor comes from an adult with non-small cell lung cancer. The chain has TRBV5-4 and TRBJ2-1; 8 bases fit TRBD1. The CDR3 DNA sequence: TGTGCCAGCAGCTTTGGACAGGGATCCTACAATGAGCAGTTCTTC. Its translation is CASSFGQGSYNEQFF.